The rows below give T cell receptor beta chains drawn from one sample of a study of blood T cells in healthy people across ages. TCRdb re-called the 5' RACE reads with MiXCR, one entry per CDR3 protein. The sample yields fewer than 750,000 distinct CDR3 sequences, less than 60% seen once. Sequencing input: blood. All receptors derive from a man at least 80 years old in good health. Each CDR3 is given with its conserved first and last residue. The D gene is left open where the match is weak. Clone size is not always given. Where it is, it says once, few, many or a class for expanded clones.

TRBV7-9	TRBJ2-5	.	.	TGTGCCTGCAGCCGGGACACGGAGACCCAGTACTTC	CACSRDTETQYF
TRBV5-1	TRBJ2-6	.	.	TGCGCCAGCAGCTTAGATCCGGGACCCTCTGGGGCCAACGTCCTGACTTTC	CASSLDPGPSGANVLTF
TRBV20-1	TRBJ2-1	TRBD2	.	TGCAGTGCTGGGACTAGCGGGGGGGCCAATGAGCAGTTCTTC	CSAGTSGGANEQFF
TRBV2	TRBJ1-2	TRBD1	.	TGTGCCAGCAACCCTGGGTTCGGGACAGCCTATAACTATGGCTACACCTTC	CASNPGFGTAYNYGYTF
TRBV7-2	TRBJ2-1	.	.	TGTGCCAGCAACCCCTCGGAGCGAACCTCCTACAATGAGCAGTTCTTC	CASNPSERTSYNEQFF
TRBV6-2/TRBV6-3	TRBJ1-5	.	.	TGTGCCAGCAGAAACGACGGAAATAGCAATCAGCCCCAGCATTTT	CASRNDGNSNQPQHF
TRBV12-3/TRBV12-4	TRBJ2-1	.	.	TGTGCCAGCAGTTTGGCCACTATTTACAATGAGCAGTTCTTC	CASSLATIYNEQFF
TRBV29-1	TRBJ2-2	TRBD1	.	TGCAGCGCCGGGACAGCTGTCACCGGGGAGCTGTTTTTT	CSAGTAVTGELFF
TRBV7-2	TRBJ2-5	TRBD1	.	TGTGCCAGCAGCTTAGGACAGGGAGACCAAGAGACCCAGTACTTC	CASSLGQGDQETQYF
TRBV5-1	TRBJ2-5	TRBD1	.	TGCGCCAGCAGCGGAGCACAGGGGGCGAAGACCCAGTACTTC	CASSGAQGAKTQYF
TRBV7-9	TRBJ2-3	TRBD2	.	TGTGCCAGCAGCTCTAGCGGGGGCAGAAGCACAGATACGCAGTATTTT	CASSSSGGRSTDTQYF
TRBV2	TRBJ1-1	.	.	TGTGCCAGTACCTTGGACGGTATTGAAGCTTTCTTT	CASTLDGIEAFF
TRBV5-5	TRBJ2-2	TRBD2	.	TGTGCCAGCAGCCACGGACTAGCTATCGGGGAGCTGTTTTTT	CASSHGLAIGELFF
TRBV5-4	TRBJ1-1	.	.	TGTGCCAGCAGCTTAGCGCTGGGAGGGGGTACTGAAGCTTTCTTT	CASSLALGGGTEAFF
TRBV5-1	TRBJ2-6	.	.	TGCGCCAGCAGCTCTGGGGACCCTGGGGCCAACGTCCTGACTTTC	CASSSGDPGANVLTF
TRBV5-1	TRBJ1-5	.	few	TGCGCCAGCAGCTTGGCCGCCCCCCTCAGTCAGCCCCAGCATTTT	CASSLAAPLSQPQHF
TRBV20-1	TRBJ2-3	.	.	TGTAGTGCTATAGGACCCAGCACAGATACGCAGTATTTT	CSAIGPSTDTQYF
TRBV25-1	TRBJ2-3	.	.	TGTGCCAACACTCTAGGGAGCACAGATACGCAGTATTTT	CANTLGSTDTQYF
TRBV5-1	TRBJ2-3	TRBD1	few	TGCGCCAGCAGCTTGGAGGTGACAGGGGCGACAGATACGCAGTATTTT	CASSLEVTGATDTQYF
TRBV20-1	TRBJ1-5	.	.	TGCAGTGCTAGAGTCAGTACCTATAGCAATCAGCCCCAGCATTTT	CSARVSTYSNQPQHF